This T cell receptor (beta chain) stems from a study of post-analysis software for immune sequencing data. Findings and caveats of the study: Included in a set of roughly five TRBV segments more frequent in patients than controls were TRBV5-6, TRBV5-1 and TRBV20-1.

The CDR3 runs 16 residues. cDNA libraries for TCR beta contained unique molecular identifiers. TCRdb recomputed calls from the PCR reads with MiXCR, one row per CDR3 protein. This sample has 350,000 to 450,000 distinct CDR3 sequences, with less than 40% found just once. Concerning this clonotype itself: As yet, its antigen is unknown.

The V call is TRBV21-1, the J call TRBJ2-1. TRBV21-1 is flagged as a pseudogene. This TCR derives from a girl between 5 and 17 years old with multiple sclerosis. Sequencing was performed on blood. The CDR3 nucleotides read TGTGCCAGCTCTCCTAGGACGGAAAGCTCCTACAATGAGCAGTTCTTC. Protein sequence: CASSPRTESSYNEQFF.